What follows is one T cell receptor (beta chain) and its context. Its target is not known. The data stem from a study of cytomegalovirus exposure and HLA in healthy donors. Study-wide results and limits: TCR beta chains numbering more than 150 were designated cytomegalovirus-associated.

Here immunoSEQ multiplex PCR was the method, and the copy in TCRdb shows in-frame clones only, minus some. The table includes a few hundred thousand clones, 90% detected once. Germline CDR1 is LNHNV and CDR2 is YYDKDF (reference sequence). The CDR3 covers 16 residues. The V end lost 5 bases, the J end lost 6 bases, and 22 bases lay between the germline ends. The specimen sequenced was PBMCs. The origin of this receptor is a young woman in good health and CMV-seronegative. The J gene is TRBJ1-2, the V gene TRBV15, with D perhaps TRBD1 (5 bases). CDR3 DNA sequence: TGTGCCACCAGCCGAAGGCGGGACCCCCTAGGGCATGGCTACACCTTC. It translates to CATSRRRDPLGHGYTF. Complete variable domain (other parts from reference TRBV15 and TRBJ1-2): DAMVIQNPRYQVTQFGKPVTLSCSQTLNHNVMYWYQQKSSQAPKLLFHYYDKDFNNEADTPDNFQSRRPNTSFCFLDIRSPGLGDTAMYLCATSRRRDPLGHGYTFGSGTRLTVV.